This T cell receptor (beta chain) was captured in a study of cytomegalovirus exposure and HLA in healthy donors. CDR1 SGDLS and CDR2 YYNGEE come from the germline V gene. This CDR3 region has 15 residues. Unmatched junction bases numbered 5, after V lost 0 bases and J lost 7 bases. Concerning this clone: Its antigen is as yet unknown. Distinct nucleotide sequences in the sample also encode this CDR3.

Profiling relied on immunoSEQ multiplex PCR, and the TCRdb table lists in-frame clones only, not all of them. The sample includes 150,000 to 200,000 clones, 85% to 90% of them seen just once. Study conclusions and caveats: It was found in a later analysis that first-cohort TCR clusters tended to co-occur in the 95 to 150 validation repertoires. Cytomegalovirus association was assigned to 150 to 200 TCR beta chains. Researchers reported that three CMV-associated chains were confirmed in vitro as CMV antigen-specific. Whilst most TCR sequences proved rare, a subset of public TCRs occurred across many donors.

The sequenced material came from PBMCs. This sequence joins TRBV9 and TRBJ2-1; TRBD2 aligns across 9 bases. This receptor was identified in a woman aged 18 to 35 in good health and CMV-seropositive. As DNA, the CDR3 is TGTGCCAGCAGCGTAGGTAGCGGGAGTACTAATGAGCAGTTCTTC. Translation: CASSVGSGSTNEQFF.